This T cell receptor beta chain was found in a study of T-cell reconstitution after alpha-beta-depleted transplantation in children. Trimming stripped 3 bases from V and 0 bases from J, with 9 bases between. The CDR3 sequence is 16 residues long. Ten or more counts support this clonotype. Unique molecular identifiers tagged the TCRbeta library. One entry per CDR3 protein results from TCRdb running MiXCR on the PCR reads. This sample has roughly 120,000 distinct CDR3 sequences, with 10% found just once. The sample in question was PBMCs from the stem cell graft donor, obtained from the stem cell graft. V and J are TRBV12-3 or TRBV12-4 and TRBJ2-6; TRBD2 is a possible D gene (5 bases). The TCR comes from a human donor who donated a stem cell graft to a child with acute lymphoblastic leukemia. The CDR3 bases are TGTGCCAGCAGTTTTAGGGCGGGCTCTGGGGCCAACGTCCTGACTTTC. It specifies CASSFRAGSGANVLTF.